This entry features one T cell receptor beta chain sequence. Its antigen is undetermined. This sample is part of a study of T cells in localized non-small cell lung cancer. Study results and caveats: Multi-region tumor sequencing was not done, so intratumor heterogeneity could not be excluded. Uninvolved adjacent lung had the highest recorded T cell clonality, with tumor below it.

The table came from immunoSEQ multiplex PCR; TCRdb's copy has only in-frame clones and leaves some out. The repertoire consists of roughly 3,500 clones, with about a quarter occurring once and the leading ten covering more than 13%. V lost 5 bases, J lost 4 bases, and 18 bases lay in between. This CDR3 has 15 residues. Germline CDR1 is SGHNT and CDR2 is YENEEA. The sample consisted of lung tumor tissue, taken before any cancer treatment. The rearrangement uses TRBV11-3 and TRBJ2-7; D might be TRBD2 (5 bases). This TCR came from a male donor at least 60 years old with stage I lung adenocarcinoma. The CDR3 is CASSPDWITGYEQYF. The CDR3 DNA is TGTGCCAGCAGCCCCGATTGGATCACGGGGTACGAGCAGTACTTC.